This record covers a single TCR beta chain. Its antigen is not identified. These data come from a study of post-analysis software for immune sequencing data. Study conclusions and caveats: In patients, TRBV5-6, TRBV5-1 and TRBV20-1 belonged to five TRBV segments found more frequently than in controls.

The ends were cut back, 4 bases at V and 6 bases at J, with 19 bases in the middle. The V gene's germline CDR1 is MNHEY and CDR2 SVGAGI. This CDR3 is 16 amino acids long. Researchers reported that TCR beta cDNA libraries carried unique molecular identifiers. TCRdb fed the PCR reads into MiXCR, producing one record per CDR3 protein. Of hundreds of thousands of distinct CDR3 sequences in the sample, approximately 60% are singletons; the top ten hold about 11%. The J gene is TRBJ2-1, the V gene TRBV6-5; a possible D gene is TRBD1 (6 bases). Material for sequencing was blood. The sequence derives from a girl aged 2 to 9 with multiple sclerosis. The CDR3 DNA reads TGTGCCAGCAGTTTAGGGAGACACAGGGATGGCAATGAGCAGTTCTTC. Translation gives CASSLGRHRDGNEQFF.